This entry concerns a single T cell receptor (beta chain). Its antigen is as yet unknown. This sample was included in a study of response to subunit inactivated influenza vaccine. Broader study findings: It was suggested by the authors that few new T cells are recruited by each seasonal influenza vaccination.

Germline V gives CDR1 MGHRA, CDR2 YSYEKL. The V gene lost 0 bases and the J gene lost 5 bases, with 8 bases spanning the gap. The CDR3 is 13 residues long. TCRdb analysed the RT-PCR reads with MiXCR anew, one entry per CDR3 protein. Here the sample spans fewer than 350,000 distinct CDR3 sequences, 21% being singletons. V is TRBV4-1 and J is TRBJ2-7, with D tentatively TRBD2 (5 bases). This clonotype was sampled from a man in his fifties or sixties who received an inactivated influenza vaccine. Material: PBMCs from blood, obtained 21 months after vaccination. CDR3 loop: CASSQEGGHEQYF. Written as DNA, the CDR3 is TGCGCCAGCAGCCAAGAAGGCGGGCACGAGCAGTACTTC.